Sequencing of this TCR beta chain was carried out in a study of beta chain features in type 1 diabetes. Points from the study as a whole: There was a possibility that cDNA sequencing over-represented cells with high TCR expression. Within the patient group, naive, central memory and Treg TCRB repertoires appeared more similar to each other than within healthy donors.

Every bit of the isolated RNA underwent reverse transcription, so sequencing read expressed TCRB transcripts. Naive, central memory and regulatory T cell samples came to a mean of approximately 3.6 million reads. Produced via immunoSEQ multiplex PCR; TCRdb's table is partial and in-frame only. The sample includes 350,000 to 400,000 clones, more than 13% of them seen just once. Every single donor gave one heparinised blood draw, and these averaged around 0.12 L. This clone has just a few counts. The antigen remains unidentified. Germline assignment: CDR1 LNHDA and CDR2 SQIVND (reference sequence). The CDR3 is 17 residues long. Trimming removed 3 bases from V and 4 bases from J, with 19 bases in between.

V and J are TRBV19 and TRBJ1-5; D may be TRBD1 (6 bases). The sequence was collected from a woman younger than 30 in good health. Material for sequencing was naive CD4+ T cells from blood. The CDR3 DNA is TGTGCCAGTAGTATCGGAGGGGGGGCGCGTAGAAATCAGCCCCAGCATTTT. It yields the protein CASSIGGGARRNQPQHF.